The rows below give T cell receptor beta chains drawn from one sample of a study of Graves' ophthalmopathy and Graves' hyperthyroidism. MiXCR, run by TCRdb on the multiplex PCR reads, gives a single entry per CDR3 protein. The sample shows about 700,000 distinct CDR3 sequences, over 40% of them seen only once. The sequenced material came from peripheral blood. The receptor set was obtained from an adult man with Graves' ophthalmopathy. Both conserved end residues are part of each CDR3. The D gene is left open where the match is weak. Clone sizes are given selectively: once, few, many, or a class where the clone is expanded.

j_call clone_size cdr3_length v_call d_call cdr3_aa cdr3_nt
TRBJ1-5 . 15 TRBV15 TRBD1 CATSRGQGRNQPQHF TGTGCCACCAGCAGAGGACAGGGCCGGAATCAGCCCCAGCACTTT
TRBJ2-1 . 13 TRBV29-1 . CSVGVWEHNEQFF TGCAGCGTTGGGGTGTGGGAGCACAATGAGCAGTTCTTC
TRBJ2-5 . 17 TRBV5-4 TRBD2 CASSLGGLAGWRETQYF TGTGCCAGCAGCTTGGGAGGGTTAGCGGGATGGCGAGAGACCCAGTACTTC
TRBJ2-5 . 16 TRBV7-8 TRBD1 CASSQRPGQGGETQYF TGCGCCAGCAGCCAACGACCGGGACAGGGGGGGGAGACCCAGTACTTC
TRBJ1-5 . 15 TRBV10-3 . CAISPDTFSNQPQHF TGTGCCATCAGCCCGGACACCTTTAGCAATCAGCCCCAGCATTTT
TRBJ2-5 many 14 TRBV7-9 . CASSHRVAVETQYF TGTGCCAGCAGCCACCGGGTAGCCGTAGAGACCCAGTACTTC
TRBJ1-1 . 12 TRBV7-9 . CASSSTGLEAFF TGTGCCAGCAGCTCCACAGGGCTGGAAGCTTTCTTT
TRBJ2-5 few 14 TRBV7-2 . CASSLTGPQETQYF TGTGCCAGCAGCTTAACGGGCCCCCAAGAGACCCAGTACTTC
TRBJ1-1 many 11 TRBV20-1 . CSSDRNTEAFF TGCAGCTCCGACAGGAACACTGAAGCTTTCTTT
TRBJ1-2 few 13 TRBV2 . CASSEGGAYGYTF TGTGCCAGCAGTGAAGGGGGAGCCTATGGCTACACCTTC
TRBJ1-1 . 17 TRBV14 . CASSQATTGSGYTEAFF TGTGCCAGCAGCCAAGCGACCACAGGGAGTGGCTACACTGAAGCTTTCTTT
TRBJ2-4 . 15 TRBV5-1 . CASSLYVGGGDIQYF TGCGCCAGCAGCTTGTATGTGGGAGGGGGAGACATTCAGTACTTC
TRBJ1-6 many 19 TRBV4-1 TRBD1 CASSQDRTGIDRGYSPLHF TGCGCCAGCAGCCAAGATCGCACGGGCATCGACAGGGGATATTCACCCCTCCACTTT
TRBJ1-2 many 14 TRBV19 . CASRGLGQNYGYTF TGTGCCAGTAGGGGCCTGGGTCAGAACTATGGCTACACCTTC
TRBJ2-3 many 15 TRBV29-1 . CSVGLGAVSTDTQYF TGCAGCGTGGGCCTAGGGGCGGTGAGCACAGATACGCAGTATTTT
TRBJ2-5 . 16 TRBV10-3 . CAISAPREGDQETQYF TGTGCCATCAGTGCTCCCCGTGAGGGCGACCAAGAGACCCAGTACTTC
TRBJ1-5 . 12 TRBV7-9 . CASSLGDGYEHF TGTGCCAGCAGCTTAGGGGACGGCTACGAGCATTTT
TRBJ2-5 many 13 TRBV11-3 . CASSQHRLGLPYF TGTGCCAGCAGCCAACACAGGCTAGGATTGCCGTACTTC
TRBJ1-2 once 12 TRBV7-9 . CASSTGGRGYTF TGTGCCAGCAGCACGGGAGGGAGAGGCTACACCTTC
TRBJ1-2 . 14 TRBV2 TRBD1 CASWGDRKRGGYTF TGTGCCAGCTGGGGGGACAGGAAGCGGGGTGGCTACACCTTC
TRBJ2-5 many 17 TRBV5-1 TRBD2 CASSLESAGGPGQTQYF TGCGCCAGCAGCTTGGAGTCAGCGGGAGGGCCGGGACAGACCCAGTACTTC
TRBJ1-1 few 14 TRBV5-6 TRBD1 CASSLRDRGVEAFF TGTGCCAGCAGCCTTCGGGACAGGGGTGTTGAAGCTTTCTTT
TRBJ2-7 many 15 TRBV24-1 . CATSEGDPTSYEQYF TGTGCCACCAGTGAGGGGGACCCCACCTCCTACGAGCAGTACTTC
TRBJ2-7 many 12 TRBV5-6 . CASSLERHEQYF TGTGCCAGCAGCTTGGAACGACACGAGCAGTACTTC
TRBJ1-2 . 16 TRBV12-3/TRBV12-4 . CASSQVYTGTNYGYTF TGCGCCAGCAGCCAAGTTTACACAGGGACTAACTATGGCTACACCTTC
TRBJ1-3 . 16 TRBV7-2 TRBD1 CASSLIRGLPGNTIYF TGTGCCAGCAGCCTAATCAGGGGGCTCCCTGGAAACACCATATATTTT
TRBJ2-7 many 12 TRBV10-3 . CAISRDTYEQYF TGTGCCATCAGCCGGGACACCTACGAGCAGTACTTC
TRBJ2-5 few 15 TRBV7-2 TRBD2 CANSLNPGGSETQYF TGTGCCAACAGCTTAAACCCGGGGGGGTCGGAGACCCAGTACTTC
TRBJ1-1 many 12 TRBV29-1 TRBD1 CSVETGGTEAFF TGCAGCGTTGAAACAGGGGGCACTGAAGCTTTCTTT
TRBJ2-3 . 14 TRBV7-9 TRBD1 CASSLDRGRDTQYF TGTGCCAGCAGTCTAGACAGGGGGCGAGATACGCAGTATTTT
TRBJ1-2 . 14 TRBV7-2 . CASSPLYVGYGYTF TGTGCCAGCAGCCCTTTATATGTCGGCTATGGCTACACCTTC
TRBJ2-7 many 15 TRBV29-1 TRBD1 CSVGVRTGITYEQYF TGCAGCGTTGGGGTCAGGACAGGTATAACCTACGAGCAGTACTTC
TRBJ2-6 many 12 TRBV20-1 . CSAVTGANVLTF TGCAGTGCTGTGACTGGGGCCAACGTCCTGACTTTC
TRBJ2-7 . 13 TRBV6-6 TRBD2 CASRSRGGGVQYF TGTGCCAGCAGGTCCCGGGGGGGAGGCGTACAGTACTTC
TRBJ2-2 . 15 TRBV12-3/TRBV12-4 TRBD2 CASRRAGEDTGELFF TGTGCCAGCAGAAGAGCGGGGGAGGACACCGGGGAGCTGTTTTTT
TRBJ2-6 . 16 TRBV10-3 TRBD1 CAAEGQGFTGANVLTF TGTGCCGCAGAGGGACAGGGGTTCACTGGGGCCAACGTCCTGACTTTC
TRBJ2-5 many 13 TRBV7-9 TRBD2 CASSLRLAKTQYF TGTGCCAGCAGCCTCCGACTAGCGAAGACCCAGTACTTC
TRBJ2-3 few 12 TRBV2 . CASDLVTDTQYF TGTGCCAGCGATCTAGTCACAGATACGCAGTATTTT
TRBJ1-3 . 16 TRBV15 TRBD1 CATSSQGQGSGNTIYF TGTGCCACCAGCAGCCAAGGACAGGGATCTGGAAACACCATATATTTT
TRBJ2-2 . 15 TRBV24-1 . CATSAGWGISGELFF TGTGCCACCAGTGCGGGTTGGGGTATATCCGGGGAGCTGTTTTTT
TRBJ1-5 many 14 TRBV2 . CASSIRGDNQPQHF TGTGCCAGCAGTATCAGAGGGGACAATCAGCCCCAGCATTTT
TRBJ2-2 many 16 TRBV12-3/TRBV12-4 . CASSLQYRESTGELFF TGTGCCAGCAGTTTACAGTACAGGGAATCCACCGGGGAGCTGTTTTTT
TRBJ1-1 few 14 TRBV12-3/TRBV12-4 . CASRNRNSNTEAFF TGTGCCAGCAGAAACAGGAATTCAAACACTGAAGCTTTCTTT
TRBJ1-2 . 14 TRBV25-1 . CASGQGTANYGYTF TGTGCCAGCGGCCAGGGGACCGCTAACTATGGCTACACCTTC
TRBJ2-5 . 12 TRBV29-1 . CSVVQELETQYF TGCAGCGTTGTTCAGGAGCTAGAGACCCAGTACTTC
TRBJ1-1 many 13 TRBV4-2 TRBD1 CASSPQGQGGAFF TGTGCCAGCAGCCCGCAGGGACAGGGAGGCGCTTTCTTT
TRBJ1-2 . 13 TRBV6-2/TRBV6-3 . CASSPVGSDGYTF TGTGCCAGCAGCCCGGTGGGATCGGATGGCTACACCTTC
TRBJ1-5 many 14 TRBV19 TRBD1 CACQSGGLGQPQHF TGTGCCTGCCAGTCAGGGGGATTGGGACAGCCCCAGCATTTT
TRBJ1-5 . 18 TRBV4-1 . CASSQDGQGFGGNQPQHF TGCGCCAGCAGCCAAGATGGGCAGGGTTTTGGCGGCAATCAGCCCCAGCATTTT
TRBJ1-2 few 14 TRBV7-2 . CASSLERGAYGYTF TGTGCCAGCAGCTTAGAACGGGGGGCCTATGGCTACACCTTC
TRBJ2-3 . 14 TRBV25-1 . CASTKGALSDTQYF TGTGCCAGCACTAAGGGTGCCCTGTCAGATACGCAGTATTTT
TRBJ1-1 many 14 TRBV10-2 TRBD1 CASSPPGQGAEAFF TGCGCCAGCAGCCCTCCGGGACAGGGGGCTGAAGCTTTCTTT
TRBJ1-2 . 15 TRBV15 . CATSREGQANYGYTF TGTGCCACCAGCAGAGAGGGCCAAGCTAACTATGGCTACACCTTC
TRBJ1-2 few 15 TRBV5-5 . CASSLSRAAQGGYTF TGTGCCAGCAGCTTGTCACGAGCGGCCCAAGGCGGCTACACCTTC